This T cell receptor beta chain was found in a study of regulatory T cells in long-lasting Graves disease. Study information: Over 5 years of antithyroid drugs with positive TSH receptor antibodies was taken to mean persistent Graves' disease.

Time point described: persistent/refractory GD, antithyroid drugs over 5 years with positive TRAb. After RNA was extracted from PBMCs, the TCR library was made from it. The CDR3 extends over 13 amino acids. Trimming shortened V by 4 bases and J by 8 bases, and 17 bases separated the two germline ends. Germline CDR1 and CDR2: GTSNPN and SVGIG (reference sequence). Points from the study as a whole: There were preferences for TRBV28, TRBJ1-2 and TRBJ2-5 in persistent disease. Compared with new cases, persistent Graves' patients showed reduced TCR diversity.

Arm-PCR of CDR3 regions and iRepertoire HTBI primers were the basis on which TCR beta libraries were built. TCRdb recomputed calls from the multiplex PCR reads with MiXCR, one row per CDR3 protein. The sample holds about 340,000 distinct CDR3 sequences, around 20% seen once. In the case of this clonotype: Its specificity is unknown.

This receptor was taken from a female donor with Graves disease. The starting material was peripheral blood mononuclear cells (PBMCs), obtained when the disease was refractory, from a patient treated with antithyroid drugs. This chain connects TRBV30 to TRBJ1-2, with D maybe TRBD1 (5 bases). CDR3 protein: CAWKSIQVGGYTF. The CDR3 DNA sequence: TGTGCCTGGAAGTCAATACAGGTTGGAGGCTACACCTTC.